This passage covers 13 T cell receptor beta chains from one sample sequenced in a study of metastatic and nonmetastatic thyroid tumors. With MiXCR, TCRdb reprocessed the PCR reads. The sample shows some 27,000 clones, 23% of them seen only once. Every patient was untreated before thyroid surgery. Sequenced material: blood. The receptors were gathered from a female donor with papillary thyroid cancer or a benign thyroid nodule (not recorded which). Some clones in this sample may be carry-over from other donors' samples.

This clone showed up many times. This chain uses TRBV25-1 with TRBJ1-1, with D unresolved. From germline, CDR1 is MGHDK and CDR2 SYGVNS. Trimming shortened V by 5 bases and J by 1 base, and 5 bases separated the two germline ends. The CDR3 extends over 12 amino acids. The DNA of the CDR3 is TGTGCCAGCAGTAAGGCGAACACTGAAGCTTTCTTT. Amino acid sequence: CASSKANTEAFF.

Regarding this clone: One end of the junction is discordant with germline, which a read error may explain. V gene TRBV5-1 combines with J gene TRBJ2-5; D possibly corresponds to TRBD1 (6 bases). This CDR3 region has 14 residues. The V gene's germline CDR1 is SGHRS and CDR2 YFSETQ. The CDR3 loop is CASSRTTGLENQYF. The CDR3 region has the DNA TGCGCCAGCAGCCGTACAACAGGGTTAGAGAACCAGTACTTC.

This clone has a single count. One end of the junction does not line up with germline, which may come from a read error. The chain couples TRBV30 to TRBJ2-3; possible D gene TRBD2, 6 bases. Germline CDR1 is GTSNPN and CDR2 is SVGIG (reference sequence). This CDR3 is 14 amino acids long. The CDR3 is CAWSVGGRTDTQYF. The CDR3 region has the DNA TGTGCCTGGAGTGTAGGAGGGAGAACAGATACTCAGTATTTT.

There are many counts of this clone. The rearrangement joins TRBV12-3 or TRBV12-4 to TRBJ2-5, with D unresolved. Trimming removed 5 bases from V and 5 bases from J, with 15 bases in between. CDR3 length equals 14 residues. The CDR3 loop is CASSQPSSRETQYF. For the CDR3, the DNA is TGTGCCAGCAGTCAACCCTCTTCTAGGGAGACCCAGTACTTC.

There are many counts of this clone. The chain combines TRBV13 with TRBJ2-5, with D possibly called TRBD1 or TRBD2 (5 bases each). The germline gives CDR1 PRHDT, CDR2 FYEKMQ (reference sequence). The germline V and J ends were trimmed by 3 bases and 1 base, with 12 bases remaining between them. This CDR3 contains 15 residues. CDR3 in DNA: TGTGCCAGCAGCTTGACCTCGAGGGGCCAAGAGACCCAGTACTTC. Its translation: CASSLTSRGQETQYF.

This clone has at least ten counts. The rearrangement links TRBV5-1 to TRBJ2-1; D not certain. This CDR3 has 12 residues. The V and J ends lost 1 base and 8 bases respectively, with 7 bases between them. Germline V CDR1 and CDR2: SGHRS, YFSETQ. CDR3 DNA sequence: TGCGCCAGCAGCTTGTCGCACGATGAGCAGTTCTTC. Its protein product is CASSLSHDEQFF.

This chain uses TRBV30 with TRBJ2-7; D call uncertain. Trimming took 8 bases from V and 10 from J, leaving 21 bases between them. Germline V lookup: CDR1 GTSNPN, CDR2 SVGIG (reference sequence). There are 12 residues in the CDR3. CDR3 loop: CASIQLPYYQYF. In DNA, the CDR3 is TGTGCCAGTATACAGCTTCCCTACTATCAGTACTTC.

Of note for this clone: The junction shows a germline mismatch at one end, possibly a read error. CDR3 amino acids: CASSLHESGGYNF. The CDR3 region has the DNA TGTGCCAGCAGCTTGCACGAATCGGGAGGCTACAACTTC. The chain combines TRBV7-9 with TRBJ1-2; no reliable D call. The CDR3 totals 13 residues. The germline CDR1 and CDR2 sequences are SEHNR and FQNEAQ (reference sequence). The whole variable domain, remainder taken from reference TRBV7-9 and TRBJ1-2, is DTGVSQNPRHKITKRGQNVTFRCDPISEHNRLYWYRQTLGQGPEFLTYFQNEAQLEKSRLLSDRFSAERPKGSFSTLEIQRTEQGDSAMYLCASSLHESGGYNFGSGTRLTVV.

The chain couples TRBV20-1 to TRBJ2-3; 8 positions agree with TRBD2. In germline, CDR1 is DFQATT, CDR2 SNEGSKA (reference sequence). CDR3 length: 15 amino acids. The trim removed 4 bases at V and 4 bases at J, leaving 10 bases unmatched. Here the CDR3 DNA reads TGCAGTGCTACCCAGCGGGAGCGCCCCCCAGATACGCAGTATTTT. This codes for CSATQRERPPDTQYF.

This clone appeared a few times. This chain links TRBV2 with TRBJ2-3, with 8 bases fitting TRBD2. The germline V gene encodes CDR1 SNHLY and CDR2 FYNNEI. V trimming: 6 bases; J trimming: 1 base; junction bases outside the gene matches: 3. CDR3 size: 14 residues. The DNA of the CDR3 is TGTGCCAGCAGGACGACTAGCGGCACAGATACGCAGTATTTT. It encodes CASRTTSGTDTQYF.

In its sample, this clone ranks as medium-sized. This chain connects TRBV15 to TRBJ2-7, with D uncertain. Trimming left V 0 bases short and J 5 bases short, with 8 bases between. Per germline, CDR1 LNHNV and CDR2 YYDKDF (reference sequence). There are 13 residues in the CDR3. The CDR3 region is CATSRDPGDEQYF. The CDR3 DNA follows: TGTGCCACCAGCAGAGATCCTGGGGACGAGCAGTACTTC.

Many counts were recorded for this clone. The V and J genes are TRBV20-1 and TRBJ2-3; 10 bases map to TRBD1. J gave up 2 bases and V 3 bases, and 2 bases lay outside the gene matches. CDR3 length: 14 amino acids. The germline V gene has CDR1 DFQATT and CDR2 SNEGSKA (reference sequence). The CDR3 bases are TGCAGTGCTAGTGACAGGGGGCCCACAGATACGCAGTATTTT. Amino acids: CSASDRGPTDTQYF.

There are many counts of this clone. The rearrangement uses TRBV5-1 and TRBJ2-2; 9 bases line up with TRBD2. In germline, CDR1 is SGHRS, CDR2 YFSETQ. Trimming cost V 6 bases and J 9 bases; bases outside gene matches: 12. The CDR3 extends over 15 amino acids. The CDR3 is CASMAGGPRTRELFF. For the CDR3, the DNA is TGCGCCAGCATGGCGGGAGGGCCTCGGACCAGGGAGCTGTTTTTT.